Detailed here is one T cell receptor beta chain. Its antigen is still unknown. A read error may produce the germline difference seen at one junction end. The data belong to a study of cytomegalovirus exposure and HLA in healthy donors. CDR3 length: 12 residues. Germline V gene sequence: CDR1 SEHNR, CDR2 FQNEAQ (reference sequence). Overall study results and limits: Analyzed later, most CMV-associated TCR beta chains appeared HLA-restricted. Relative to equally common others, HLA-associated TCR beta chains showed greater clonal expansion in a later analysis.

PCR used 60 Vbeta primers and 13 Jbeta primers. Only in-frame clones appear in the TCRdb table, and some are missing; sequencing was by immunoSEQ multiplex PCR. The data show about 170,000 clones, about 59% seen once. Sequenced sample: PBMCs. The chain has TRBV7-9 and TRBJ2-7, with D unresolved. The sequence came from a man in his forties or fifties in good health and CMV-seronegative. CDR3: CSSSSQNYEQYF. The CDR3 region has the DNA TGTTCCAGCAGCTCACAGAATTACGAGCAGTACTTC. Supplemented by reference TRBV7-9 and TRBJ2-7, the full variable domain reads DTGVSQNPRHKITKRGQNVTFRCDPISEHNRLYWYRQTLGQGPEFLTYFQNEAQLEKSRLLSDRFSAERPKGSFSTLEIQRTEQGDSAMYLCSSSSQNYEQYFGPGTRLTVT.